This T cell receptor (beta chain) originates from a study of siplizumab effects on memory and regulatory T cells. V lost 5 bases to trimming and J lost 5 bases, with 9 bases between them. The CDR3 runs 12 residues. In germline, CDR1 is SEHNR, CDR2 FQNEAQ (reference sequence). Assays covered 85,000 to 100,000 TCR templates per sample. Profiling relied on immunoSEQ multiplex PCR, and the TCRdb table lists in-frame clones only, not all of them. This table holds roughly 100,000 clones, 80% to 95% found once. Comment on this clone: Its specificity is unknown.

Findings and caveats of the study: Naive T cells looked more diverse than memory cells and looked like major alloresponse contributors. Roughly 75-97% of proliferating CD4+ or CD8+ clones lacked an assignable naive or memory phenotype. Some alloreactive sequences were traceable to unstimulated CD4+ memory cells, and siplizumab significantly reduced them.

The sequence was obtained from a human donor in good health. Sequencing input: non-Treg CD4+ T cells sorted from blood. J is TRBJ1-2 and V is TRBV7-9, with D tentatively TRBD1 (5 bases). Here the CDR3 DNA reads TGTGCCAGCAGCCCGACAGATTATGGCTACACCTTC. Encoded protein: CASSPTDYGYTF.